This T cell receptor (beta chain) was sequenced during a study of cytomegalovirus exposure and HLA in healthy donors. The study ran its PCR with 60 Vbeta and 13 Jbeta primers. The repertoire was sequenced with immunoSEQ multiplex PCR; TCRdb's copy has only in-frame clones and lacks some. There are some 42,000 clones in the sample, with 1% to 1.5% held by the top ten. J was trimmed by 5 bases and V by 4 bases; bases with no gene match: 4. Germline V gives CDR1 SNHLY, CDR2 FYNNEI. The CDR3 contains 13 residues. The specimen sequenced was PBMCs. The receptor comes from a man aged 30-40 years in good health and CMV-seronegative. V gene TRBV2 combines with J gene TRBJ1-1; 7 bases map to TRBD1. The CDR3 DNA reads as TGTGCCAGCAGTGCTCAGGACAGGACTGAAGCTTTCTTT. This gives the protein CASSAQDRTEAFF.